These T cell receptor beta chains were read from a single sample in a study of blood T cell repertoires in COVID-19. The method was immunoSEQ multiplex PCR; TCRdb's version includes in-frame clones alone and lacks a portion of them. Of 210,000 or so clones in the sample, roughly 88% were seen once. The sequenced material came from PBMCs or T cells enriched from blood (not recorded which). The receptors derive from a woman under 40 who had been exposed to COVID-19. The CDR3 runs from the conserved cysteine through the conserved F or W. Fields, in order: clone size, CDR3 length, D gene, V gene, J gene, CDR3 DNA, CDR3 protein. A D gene is named only where the DNA matches it firmly. Size is stated for part of the rows, as once, few or many counts, or as a class when the clone is expanded.

-	16	-	TRBV9	TRBJ2-1	TGTGCCAGCAGCGTAGAGGTGGGGGGTTCATACAATGAGCAGTTCTTC	CASSVEVGGSYNEQFF
-	14	-	TRBV6-5	TRBJ1-5	TGTGCCAGTGACCGAAAAGGGGGCAATCAGCCCCAGCATTTT	CASDRKGGNQPQHF
-	18	TRBD2	TRBV28	TRBJ2-5	TGTGCCAGCAGTTTAAAATCTAGCGGGAGTTGGACCCGAGAGACCCAGTACTTC	CASSLKSSGSWTRETQYF
-	12	-	TRBV6-6	TRBJ2-5	TGTGCCAGCAGTTATCGGGGGGAGACCCAGTACTTC	CASSYRGETQYF
-	14	TRBD2	TRBV27	TRBJ2-7	TGTGCCAGCAGTTTAATAGCGGGAGCCTACGAGCAGTACTTC	CASSLIAGAYEQYF
-	15	-	TRBV4-1	TRBJ2-3	TGCGCCAGCAGCCCCAGTCCCGCCGGCGGAGATACGCAGTATTTT	CASSPSPAGGDTQYF
-	16	-	TRBV5-1	TRBJ2-1	TGCGCCAGCAGCTTGGGGCCCGGGAGAGGGGACAATGAGCAGTTCTTC	CASSLGPGRGDNEQFF
once	12	-	TRBV19	TRBJ1-2	TGTGCCAGTACGCAAAGGGGCCAAGGCTACACCTTC	CASTQRGQGYTF
-	15	-	TRBV12-5	TRBJ1-3	TGTGCTAGTGGTTTGTCACCAGGGAACGGAAACACCATATATTTT	CASGLSPGNGNTIYF
-	18	TRBD2	TRBV18	TRBJ2-1	TGTGCCAGCTCCCCTAGCGGCAGGGCTCTTGGGGACTACAATGAGCAGTTCTTC	CASSPSGRALGDYNEQFF
once	13	-	TRBV14	TRBJ1-3	TGTGCCAGCAGAGAGGAGTCTGGAAACACCATATATTTT	CASREESGNTIYF
-	20	TRBD1	TRBV14	TRBJ1-2	TGTGCCAGCAGCCAAGATGTAGGGACAGGGGGCTTCTTGGGTTACTATGGCTACACCTTC	CASSQDVGTGGFLGYYGYTF
-	13	-	TRBV27	TRBJ2-7	TGTGCCAGCAGCATCGGGACACCCTACGAGCAGTACTTC	CASSIGTPYEQYF
once	16	TRBD2	TRBV5-1	TRBJ2-1	TGCGCCAGCAGCTTGGCCGGGACTAGCGGGAGTCATGAGCAGTTCTTC	CASSLAGTSGSHEQFF
-	16	TRBD2	TRBV5-1	TRBJ2-5	TGCGCCAGCAGCTTGGGGATCGGGAGGGGTCAAGAGACCCAGTACTTC	CASSLGIGRGQETQYF
-	15	-	TRBV14	TRBJ1-2	TGTGCCAGCAGCCAAGATCTCCCCGGTATCGGTGGCTACACCTTC	CASSQDLPGIGGYTF
-	13	-	TRBV11-2	TRBJ1-1	TGTGCCAGCAGCTCCCAGAAAAACACTGAAGCTTTCTTT	CASSSQKNTEAFF
-	14	-	TRBV28	TRBJ2-7	TGTGCCAGCAGTTTAACAGAGAGCTCCTACGAGCAGTACTTC	CASSLTESSYEQYF
-	11	TRBD1	TRBV29-1	TRBJ1-4	TGCAGCGTCGCCCGGACGGACAGGCTGTTTTTT	CSVARTDRLFF
-	14	-	TRBV27	TRBJ1-1	TGTGCCAGCAAAAAAGGGGTCGGAAACACTGAAGCTTTCTTT	CASKKGVGNTEAFF
-	16	TRBD2	TRBV28	TRBJ2-5	TGTGCCAGCAGTCCACGGACTAGCGGGAGTCAAGAGACCCAGTACTTC	CASSPRTSGSQETQYF
-	14	TRBD1	TRBV11-2	TRBJ2-5	TGTGCCAGCAGCGCGACAGGGGGCTTAGAGACCCAGTACTTC	CASSATGGLETQYF
-	15	-	TRBV15	TRBJ2-5	TGTGCCACCAGCAGAGAAGCGCGGGAACGGGAGACCCAGTACTTC	CATSREARERETQYF
-	16	TRBD1	TRBV29-1	TRBJ2-2	TGCAGCGTTGCGGGACACAGGGGGCAGAACACCGGGGAGCTGTTTTTT	CSVAGHRGQNTGELFF
-	16	TRBD2	TRBV30	TRBJ2-3	TGTGCCTGGAGTCTTTGGACTAGCGGGAGCACAGATACGCAGTATTTT	CAWSLWTSGSTDTQYF
-	18	TRBD2	TRBV5-4	TRBJ2-1	TGTGCCAGCAGCCCATTCCCCCTTAGCGGGAGGCCTCGAGGGGAGCAGTTCTTC	CASSPFPLSGRPRGEQFF
-	15	-	TRBV12-5	TRBJ1-5	TGTGCTAGTGGTTTGATCGACAGGTCTAATCAGCCCCAGCATTTT	CASGLIDRSNQPQHF
-	13	TRBD1	TRBV20-1	TRBJ1-1	TGCAGTGCTAGTCGGGGACAGGCCAAGGAAGCTTTCTTT	CSASRGQAKEAFF